The rows below give T cell receptor beta chains drawn from one sample of a study of shared clonotypes between healthy human individuals. Sequencing used immunoSEQ multiplex PCR; TCRdb keeps in-frame clones, though not all of them. The table has millions of clones, 90% to 95% seen once. The sample was naive CD4+ T cells from PBMCs. The receptor source for this set is a man between 18 and 35 years old in good health. Some clones in this sample may be carry-over from other donors' samples. CDR3s include the opening cysteine and the closing phenylalanine or tryptophan. The D gene is left open where the match is weak. The size field is filled for only some rows; it gives once, few, many or a size class.

>.|once|TRBJ2-3|TRBV25-1
TGTGCCAGCAGTCGAGTACCAGATACGCAGTATTTT
CASSRVPDTQYF
>.|.|TRBJ2-3|TRBV25-1
TGTGCCAGCAGTGATCCCCTGTTCGTGGCAGATACGCAGTATTTT
CASSDPLFVADTQYF
>.|.|TRBJ2-5|TRBV5-1
TGCGCCAGCAGCTTTCGGGAGTGGGGAAAAGAGACCCAGTACTTC
CASSFREWGKETQYF
>.|.|TRBJ2-7|TRBV27
TGTGCCAGCAGTACCCAGGGATATTCATACGAGCAGTACTTC
CASSTQGYSYEQYF
>.|.|TRBJ2-5|TRBV10-1
TGCGCCAGCAGTGAGTCGAGCCTGGGGACGGGGACCCAGTACTTC
CASSESSLGTGTQYF
>.|.|TRBJ1-4|TRBV28
TGTGCCAGCAAGACGCAGTATAATGAAAAACTGTTTTTT
CASKTQYNEKLFF
>TRBD1|.|TRBJ1-2|TRBV6-1
TGTGCCAGCAGTCGACAGGGCCACTATGGCTACACCTTC
CASSRQGHYGYTF
>.|.|TRBJ2-3|TRBV5-1
TGCGCCAGCAGCTCCGAGGCAGGGACAGATACGCAGTATTTT
CASSSEAGTDTQYF
>.|.|TRBJ2-5|TRBV5-4
TGTGCCAGCAGCTTGGGAACGGTCGGGAACGAATACCAAGAGACCCAGTACTTC
CASSLGTVGNEYQETQYF
>.|.|TRBJ2-3|TRBV5-4
TGTGCCAGCAGCTTGAACAGACCTAGCACAGATACGCAGTATTTT
CASSLNRPSTDTQYF
>TRBD2|once|TRBJ2-7|TRBV28
TGTGCCAGCAGTTTAACGGGAGGATCCACTGCCGAGCAGTACTTC
CASSLTGGSTAEQYF
>.|.|TRBJ2-7|TRBV27
TGTGCCAGCAGCCGTCCCGGGATCAAAGCCTACGAGCAGTACTTC
CASSRPGIKAYEQYF
>.|.|TRBJ2-1|TRBV5-1
TGCGCCAGCAGACCGACTCCCGTGAGCTCCTACAATGAGCAGTTCTTC
CASRPTPVSSYNEQFF
>.|.|TRBJ2-1|TRBV5-6
TGTGCCAGCAGCTTGGGCGTTCGCGCGCAGTTCTTC
CASSLGVRAQFF
>TRBD1|.|TRBJ2-7|TRBV11-2
TGTGCCAGCAGCCTCCCTCGGGGGACAGGGGGCTACGAGCAGTACTTC
CASSLPRGTGGYEQYF
>.|.|TRBJ2-1|TRBV28
TGTGCCAGCAGTCCTACGCCCAGGGAGCAGTTCTTC
CASSPTPREQFF
>.|.|TRBJ2-3|TRBV5-4
TGTGCCAGCTCTACCCTGACTAGCACAGATACGCAGTATTTT
CASSTLTSTDTQYF
>.|.|TRBJ2-1|TRBV20-1
TGCAGTGCTGAGATCCGTGAGCAGTTCTTC
CSAEIREQFF